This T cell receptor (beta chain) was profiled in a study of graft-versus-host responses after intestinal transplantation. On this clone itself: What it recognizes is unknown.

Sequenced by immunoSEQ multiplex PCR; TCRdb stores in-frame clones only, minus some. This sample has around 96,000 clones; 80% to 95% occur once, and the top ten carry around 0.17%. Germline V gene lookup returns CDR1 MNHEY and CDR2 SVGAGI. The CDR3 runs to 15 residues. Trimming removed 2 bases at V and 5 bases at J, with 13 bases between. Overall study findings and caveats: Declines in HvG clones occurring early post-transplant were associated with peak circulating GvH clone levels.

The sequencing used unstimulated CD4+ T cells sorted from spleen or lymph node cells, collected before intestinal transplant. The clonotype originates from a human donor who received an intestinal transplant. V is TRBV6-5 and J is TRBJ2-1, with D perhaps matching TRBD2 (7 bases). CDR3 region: CASSYRGGLDNEQFF. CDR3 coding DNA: TGTGCCAGCAGTTACAGGGGGGGCCTCGACAATGAGCAGTTCTTC.